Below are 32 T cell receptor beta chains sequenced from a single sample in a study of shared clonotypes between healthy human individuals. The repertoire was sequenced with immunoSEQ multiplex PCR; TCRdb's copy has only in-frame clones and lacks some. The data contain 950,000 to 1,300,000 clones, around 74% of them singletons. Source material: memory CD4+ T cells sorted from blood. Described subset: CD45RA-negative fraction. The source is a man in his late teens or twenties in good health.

The CDR3 nucleotides are TGCGCCAGCAGCCCCACTACTCTCCTCTACAATGAGCAGTTCTTC. It yields the protein CASSPTTLLYNEQFF. The V call is TRBV4-3, the J call TRBJ2-1, with D unresolved. The V and J ends lost 4 bases and 3 bases respectively, with 13 bases between them. The CDR3 covers 15 residues. Germline assignment: CDR1 LGHNA and CDR2 YSLEER.

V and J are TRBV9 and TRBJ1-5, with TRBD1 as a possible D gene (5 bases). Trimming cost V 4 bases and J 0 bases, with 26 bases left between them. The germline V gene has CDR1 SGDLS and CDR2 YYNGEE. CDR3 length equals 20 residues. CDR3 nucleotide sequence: TGTGCCAGCAGCTTCCGAGGGGCGGGCGGAAAACTCGATAGCAATCAGCCCCAGCATTTT. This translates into CASSFRGAGGKLDSNQPQHF.

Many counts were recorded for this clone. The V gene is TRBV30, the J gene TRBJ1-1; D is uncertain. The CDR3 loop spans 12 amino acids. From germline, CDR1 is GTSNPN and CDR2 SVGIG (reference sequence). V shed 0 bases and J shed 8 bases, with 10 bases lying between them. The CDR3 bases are TGTGCCTGGAGTGTAACGTGGCTCGAAGCTTTCTTT. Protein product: CAWSVTWLEAFF.

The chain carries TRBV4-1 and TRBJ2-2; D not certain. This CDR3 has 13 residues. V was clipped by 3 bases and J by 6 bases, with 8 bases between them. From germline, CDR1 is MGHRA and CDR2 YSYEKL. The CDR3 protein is CASSHPFPGELFF. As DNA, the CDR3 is TGCGCCAGCAGCCATCCCTTCCCCGGGGAGCTGTTTTTT.

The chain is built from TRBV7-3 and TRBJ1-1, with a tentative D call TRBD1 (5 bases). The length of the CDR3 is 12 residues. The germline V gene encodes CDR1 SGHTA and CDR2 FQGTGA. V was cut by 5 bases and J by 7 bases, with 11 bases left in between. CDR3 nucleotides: TGTGCCAGCAGCCCCGGCGGGGGTGAAGCTTTCTTT. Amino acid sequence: CASSPGGGEAFF.

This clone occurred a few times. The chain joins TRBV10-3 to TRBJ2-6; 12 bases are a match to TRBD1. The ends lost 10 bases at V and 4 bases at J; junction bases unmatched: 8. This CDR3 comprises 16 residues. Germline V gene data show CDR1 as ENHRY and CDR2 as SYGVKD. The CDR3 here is CATGGQGAMGANVLTF. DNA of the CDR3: TGTGCCACTGGGGGACAGGGGGCCATGGGGGCCAACGTCCTGACTTTC.

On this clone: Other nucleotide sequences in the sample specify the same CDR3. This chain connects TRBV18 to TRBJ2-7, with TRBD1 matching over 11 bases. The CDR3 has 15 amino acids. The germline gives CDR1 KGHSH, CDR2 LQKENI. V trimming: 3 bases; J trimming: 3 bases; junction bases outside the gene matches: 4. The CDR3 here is CASSPRTGGLYEQYF. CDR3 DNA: TGTGCCAGCTCACCCCGGACAGGGGGCCTCTACGAGCAGTACTTC. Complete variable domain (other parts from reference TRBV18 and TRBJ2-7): NAGVMQNPRHLVRRRGQEARLRCSPMKGHSHVYWYRQLPEEGLKFMVYLQKENIIDESGMPKERFSAEFPKEGPSILRIQQVVRGDSAAYFCASSPRTGGLYEQYFGPGTRLTVT.

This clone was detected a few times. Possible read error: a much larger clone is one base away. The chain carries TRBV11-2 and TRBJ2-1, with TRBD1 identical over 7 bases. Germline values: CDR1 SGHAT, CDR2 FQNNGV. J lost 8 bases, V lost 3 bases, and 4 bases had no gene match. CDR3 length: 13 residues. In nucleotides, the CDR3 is TGTGCCAGCAGCTTGGGGACAGTCTATGAGCAGTTCTTC. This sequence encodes CASSLGTVYEQFF.

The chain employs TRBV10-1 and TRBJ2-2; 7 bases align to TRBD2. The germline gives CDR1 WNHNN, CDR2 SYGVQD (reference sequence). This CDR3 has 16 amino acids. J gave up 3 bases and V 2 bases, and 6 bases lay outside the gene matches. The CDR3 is CASSERRGGYTGELFF. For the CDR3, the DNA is TGCGCCAGCAGTGAGAGGAGGGGAGGGTACACCGGGGAGCTGTTTTTT.

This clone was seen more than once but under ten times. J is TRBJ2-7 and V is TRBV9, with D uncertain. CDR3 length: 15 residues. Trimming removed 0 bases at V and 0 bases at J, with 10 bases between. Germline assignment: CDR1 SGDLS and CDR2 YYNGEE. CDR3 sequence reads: CASSVATGNSYEQYF. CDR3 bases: TGTGCCAGCAGCGTAGCTACTGGCAACTCCTACGAGCAGTACTTC.

As DNA, the CDR3 is TGTGCCAGCAGTTCCTCGGAGACCCAGTACTTC. Translation gives CASSSSETQYF. The rearrangement links TRBV6-1 to TRBJ2-5, with D hard to call. The germline V gene has CDR1 MNHNS and CDR2 SASEGT. Trimming pared 5 bases from V and 5 bases from J, leaving 6 bases between. The CDR3 is 11 residues long.

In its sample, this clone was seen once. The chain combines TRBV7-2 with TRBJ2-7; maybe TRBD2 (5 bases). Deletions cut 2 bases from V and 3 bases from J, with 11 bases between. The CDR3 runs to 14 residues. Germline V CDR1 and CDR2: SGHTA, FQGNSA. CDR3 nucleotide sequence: TGTGCCAGCAGCTTAATAGGGAGTAACTACGAGCAGTACTTC. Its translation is CASSLIGSNYEQYF.

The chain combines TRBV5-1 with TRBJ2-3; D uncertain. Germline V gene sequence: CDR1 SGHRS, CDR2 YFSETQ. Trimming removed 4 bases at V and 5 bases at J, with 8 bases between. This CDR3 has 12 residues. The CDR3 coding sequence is TGCGCCAGCAGCACATCGGGAGATACGCAGTATTTT. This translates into CASSTSGDTQYF.

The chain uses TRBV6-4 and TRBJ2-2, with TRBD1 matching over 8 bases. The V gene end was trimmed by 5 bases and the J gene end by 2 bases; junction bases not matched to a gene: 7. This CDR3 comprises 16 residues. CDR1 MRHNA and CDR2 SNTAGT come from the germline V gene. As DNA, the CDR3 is TGTGCCAGCAGTACCCTCGGACAGGGTAACACCGGGGAGCTGTTTTTT. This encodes CASSTLGQGNTGELFF.

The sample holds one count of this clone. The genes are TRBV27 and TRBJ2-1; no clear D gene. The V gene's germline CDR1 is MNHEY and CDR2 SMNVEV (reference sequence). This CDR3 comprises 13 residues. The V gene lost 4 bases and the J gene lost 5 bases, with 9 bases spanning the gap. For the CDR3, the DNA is TGTGCCAGCAGTTCTTCCCTTCACAATGAGCAGTTCTTC. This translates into CASSSSLHNEQFF.

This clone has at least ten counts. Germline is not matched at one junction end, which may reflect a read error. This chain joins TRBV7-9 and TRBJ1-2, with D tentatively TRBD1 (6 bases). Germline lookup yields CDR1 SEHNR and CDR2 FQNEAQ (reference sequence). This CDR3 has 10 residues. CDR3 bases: TGTGCCAGCGGAGCAGGACAGAAAAGCTTC. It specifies CASGAGQKSF.

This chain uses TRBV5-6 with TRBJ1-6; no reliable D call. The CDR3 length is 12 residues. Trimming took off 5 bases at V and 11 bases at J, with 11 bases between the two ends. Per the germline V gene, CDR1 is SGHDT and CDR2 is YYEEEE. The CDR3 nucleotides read TGTGCCAGCAGTTACGTCGGGACACCCCTCCACTTT. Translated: CASSYVGTPLHF.

CDR3 amino acids: CATSSRRTTWGNEQFF. The CDR3 DNA follows: TGTGCCACCAGCAGCAGGCGGACGACCTGGGGCAATGAGCAGTTCTTC. The chain is built from TRBV15 and TRBJ2-1; D gene unclear. The CDR3 is 16 residues long. Germline V CDR1 and CDR2: LNHNV, YYDKDF (reference sequence). Trimming removed 3 bases from V and 6 bases from J, with 18 bases in between.

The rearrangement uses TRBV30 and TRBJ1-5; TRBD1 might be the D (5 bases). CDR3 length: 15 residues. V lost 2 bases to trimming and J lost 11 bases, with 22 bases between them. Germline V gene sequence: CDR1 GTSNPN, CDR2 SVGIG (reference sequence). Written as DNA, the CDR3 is TGTGCCTGGAGTTACGCAGGCGGGATCGGGGGGGCCCAGCATTTT. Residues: CAWSYAGGIGGAQHF. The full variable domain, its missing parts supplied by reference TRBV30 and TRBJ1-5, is SQTIHQWPATLVQPVGSPLSLECTVEGTSNPNLYWYRQAAGRGLQLLFYSVGIGQISSEVPQNLSASRPQDRQFILSSKKLLLSDSGFYLCAWSYAGGIGGAQHFGDGTRLSIL.

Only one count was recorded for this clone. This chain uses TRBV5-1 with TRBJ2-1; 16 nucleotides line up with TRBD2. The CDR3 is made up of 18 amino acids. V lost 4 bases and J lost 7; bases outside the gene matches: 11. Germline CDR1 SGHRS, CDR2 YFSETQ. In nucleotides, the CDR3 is TGCGCCAGCAGCCCGCCGGGACTAGCGGGAGGGGGGAATAATGAGCAGTTCTTC. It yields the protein CASSPPGLAGGGNNEQFF.

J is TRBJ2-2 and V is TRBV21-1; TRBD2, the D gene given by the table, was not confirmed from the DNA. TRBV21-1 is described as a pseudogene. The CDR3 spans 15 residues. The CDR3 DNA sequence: TGTGCCAGGACGTTCCAGGAAGGGAGCACCGGGGAGCTGTTTTTT. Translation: CARTFQEGSTGELFF.

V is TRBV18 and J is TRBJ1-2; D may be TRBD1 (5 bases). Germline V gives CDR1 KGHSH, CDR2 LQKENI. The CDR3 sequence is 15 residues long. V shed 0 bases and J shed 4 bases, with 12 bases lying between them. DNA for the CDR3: TGTGCCAGCTCACCACCGGGGAGGAGGGGCTATGGCTACACCTTC. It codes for CASSPPGRRGYGYTF.

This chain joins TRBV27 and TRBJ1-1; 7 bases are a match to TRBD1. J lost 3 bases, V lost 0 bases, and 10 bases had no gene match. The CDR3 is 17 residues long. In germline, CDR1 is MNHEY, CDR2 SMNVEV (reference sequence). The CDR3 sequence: CASSLSPQGLEDTEAFF. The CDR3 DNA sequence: TGTGCCAGCAGTTTATCACCACAGGGGCTGGAGGACACTGAAGCTTTCTTT.

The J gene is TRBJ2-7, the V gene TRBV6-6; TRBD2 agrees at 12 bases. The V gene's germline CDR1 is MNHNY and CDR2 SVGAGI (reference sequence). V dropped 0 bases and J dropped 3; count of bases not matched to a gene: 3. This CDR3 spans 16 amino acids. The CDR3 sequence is CASSYSTGLAGYEQYF. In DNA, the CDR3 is TGTGCCAGCAGTTACTCGACGGGACTAGCGGGCTACGAGCAGTACTTC.

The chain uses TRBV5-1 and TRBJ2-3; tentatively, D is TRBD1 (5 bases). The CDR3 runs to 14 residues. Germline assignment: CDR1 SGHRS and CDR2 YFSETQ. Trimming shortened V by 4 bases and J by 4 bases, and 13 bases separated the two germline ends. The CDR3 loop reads CASSGASAADTQYF. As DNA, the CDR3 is TGCGCCAGCAGCGGGGCGTCGGCGGCAGATACGCAGTATTTT. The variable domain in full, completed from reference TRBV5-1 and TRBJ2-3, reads KAGVTQTPRYLIKTRGQQVTLSCSPISGHRSVSWYQQTPGQGLQFLFEYFSETQRNKGNFPGRFSGRQFSNSRSEMNVSTLELGDSALYLCASSGASAADTQYFGPGTRLTVL.

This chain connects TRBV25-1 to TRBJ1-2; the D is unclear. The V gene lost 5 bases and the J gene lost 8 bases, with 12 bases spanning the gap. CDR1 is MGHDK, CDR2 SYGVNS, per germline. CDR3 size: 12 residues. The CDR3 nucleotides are TGTGCCAGCAGTACGGGAAGGGTCGGCTACACCTTC. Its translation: CASSTGRVGYTF.

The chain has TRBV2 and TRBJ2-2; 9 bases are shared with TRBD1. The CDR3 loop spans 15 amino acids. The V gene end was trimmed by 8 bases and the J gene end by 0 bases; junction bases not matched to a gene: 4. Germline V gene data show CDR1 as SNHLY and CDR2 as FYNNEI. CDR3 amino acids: CASGGDRANTGELFF. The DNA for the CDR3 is TGTGCCAGCGGAGGGGACAGGGCGAACACCGGGGAGCTGTTTTTT.

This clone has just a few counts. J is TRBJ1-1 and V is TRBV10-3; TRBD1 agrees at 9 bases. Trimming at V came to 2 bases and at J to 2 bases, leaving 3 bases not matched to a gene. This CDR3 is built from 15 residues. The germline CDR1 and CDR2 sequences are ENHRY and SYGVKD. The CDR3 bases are TGTGCCATCAGTGAGACTACAGGGGGCAACACTGAAGCTTTCTTT. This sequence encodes CAISETTGGNTEAFF.

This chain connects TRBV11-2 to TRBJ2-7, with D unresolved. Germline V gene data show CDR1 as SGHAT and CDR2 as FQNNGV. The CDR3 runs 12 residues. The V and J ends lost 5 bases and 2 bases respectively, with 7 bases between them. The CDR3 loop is CASSLATYEQYF. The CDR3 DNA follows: TGTGCCAGCAGCCTGGCGACCTACGAGCAGTACTTC.

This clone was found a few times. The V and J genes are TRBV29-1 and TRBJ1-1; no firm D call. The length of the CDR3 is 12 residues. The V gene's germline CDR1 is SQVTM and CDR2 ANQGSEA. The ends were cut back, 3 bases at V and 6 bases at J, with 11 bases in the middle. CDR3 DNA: TGCAGCGTTGATGGCGAACGTTCTGAAGCTTTCTTT. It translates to CSVDGERSEAFF.

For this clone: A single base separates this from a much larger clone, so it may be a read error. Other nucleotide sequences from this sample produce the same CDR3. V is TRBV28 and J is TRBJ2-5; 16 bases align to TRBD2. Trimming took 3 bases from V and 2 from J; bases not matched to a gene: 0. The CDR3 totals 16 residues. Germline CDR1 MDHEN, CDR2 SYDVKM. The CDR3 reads CASSLGLAGGQETQYF. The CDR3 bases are TGTGCCAGCAGTTTGGGACTAGCGGGGGGGCAAGAGACCCAGTACTTC.

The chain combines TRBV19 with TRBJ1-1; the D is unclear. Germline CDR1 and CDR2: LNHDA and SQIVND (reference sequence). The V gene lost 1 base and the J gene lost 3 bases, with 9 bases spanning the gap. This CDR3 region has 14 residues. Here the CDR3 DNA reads TGTGCCAGTAGTATAGGTCTGCGGGACACTGAAGCTTTCTTT. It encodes CASSIGLRDTEAFF.